The rows below give T cell receptor beta chains drawn from one sample of a study of T cell changes during pregnancy in multiple sclerosis. TCRdb's copy holds only in-frame clones and misses some; the assay was immunoSEQ multiplex PCR. The sample has 35,000 to 55,000 clones; nearly 90% are singletons. The source was CD4+ T cells from peripheral blood mononuclear cells, collected after pregnancy. The receptors were sampled from a female donor with multiple sclerosis, enrolled in a pregnancy study. The CDR3 runs from the conserved cysteine through the conserved F or W. The order of the fields is CDR3 DNA, CDR3 protein, D gene, J gene, V gene, clone size. A D gene is named only where the DNA matches it firmly. Clone size is stated in some rows and not others, as once, few, many or a class when expanded.

CDR3nt: TGTGCCAGCAGCTTATCCATGGGGGCATCCTACGAGCAGTACTTC
CDR3aa: CASSLSMGASYEQYF
d_gene: NA
j_gene: TRBJ2-7
v_gene: TRBV7-8
abundance: once

CDR3nt: TGTGCCAGCAGCTTAAACCAGGACACTGAAGCTTTCTTT
CDR3aa: CASSLNQDTEAFF
d_gene: NA
j_gene: TRBJ1-1
v_gene: TRBV7-3
abundance: NA

CDR3nt: TGTGCCAGTAGTAAAACTGAGAAGGGGCGAAGTTTGTCGGGCACTGAAGCTTTCTTT
CDR3aa: CASSKTEKGRSLSGTEAFF
d_gene: NA
j_gene: TRBJ1-1
v_gene: TRBV19
abundance: NA

CDR3nt: TGTGCCAGCAGCTTAATTTTTTCAACCTACGAGCAGTACTTC
CDR3aa: CASSLIFSTYEQYF
d_gene: NA
j_gene: TRBJ2-7
v_gene: TRBV11-2
abundance: NA

CDR3nt: TGTGCCAGCAGCTTACGCCCTTTACAGGGGAAAGGAGGAGAGACCCAGTACTTC
CDR3aa: CASSLRPLQGKGGETQYF
d_gene: TRBD1
j_gene: TRBJ2-5
v_gene: TRBV11-3
abundance: NA

CDR3nt: TGTGCCAGTAGTATAGATGCCCCGGGGATGGATGAGCAGTTCTTC
CDR3aa: CASSIDAPGMDEQFF
d_gene: NA
j_gene: TRBJ2-1
v_gene: TRBV19
abundance: few

CDR3nt: TGTGCCAGCAGTGAACTAGCGGGAACCACCGGGGAGCTGTTTTTT
CDR3aa: CASSELAGTTGELFF
d_gene: TRBD2
j_gene: TRBJ2-2
v_gene: TRBV6-1
abundance: NA

CDR3nt: TGTGCCAGCAGCTTGGCGGAGGCAGCCCTTACCTACTCTGGAAACACCATATATTTT
CDR3aa: CASSLAEAALTYSGNTIYF
d_gene: NA
j_gene: TRBJ1-3
v_gene: TRBV5-6
abundance: NA

CDR3nt: TGTGCCAGCAGCTCCAGGGGGCCCCTCTATGGCTACACCTTC
CDR3aa: CASSSRGPLYGYTF
d_gene: TRBD1
j_gene: TRBJ1-2
v_gene: TRBV28
abundance: NA

CDR3nt: TGTGCCAGCAGCTTACGCAGGGAAGAGACCCAGTACTTC
CDR3aa: CASSLRREETQYF
d_gene: NA
j_gene: TRBJ2-5
v_gene: TRBV7-3
abundance: once

CDR3nt: TGTGCCAGTAGTATAACTAGCGGGGAACTCGGTACCGGGGAGCTGTTTTTT
CDR3aa: CASSITSGELGTGELFF
d_gene: TRBD2
j_gene: TRBJ2-2
v_gene: TRBV19
abundance: NA

CDR3nt: TGTGCCAGCAGGTCAAGCGGGTTGGGAGAGACCCAGTACTTC
CDR3aa: CASRSSGLGETQYF
d_gene: NA
j_gene: TRBJ2-5
v_gene: TRBV7-3
abundance: NA

CDR3nt: TGTGCCAGCAGAGAGATAAACTATGGCTACACCTTC
CDR3aa: CASREINYGYTF
d_gene: NA
j_gene: TRBJ1-2
v_gene: TRBV28
abundance: NA

CDR3nt: TGCGCCAGCAGCTTGCTACCGGCTAGCGGAGGCACAGATACGCAGTATTTT
CDR3aa: CASSLLPASGGTDTQYF
d_gene: TRBD2
j_gene: TRBJ2-3
v_gene: TRBV5-1
abundance: NA

CDR3nt: TGTGCCAGTAGTAACAAGGAGGGCCCGTCCTACGAGCAGTACTTC
CDR3aa: CASSNKEGPSYEQYF
d_gene: NA
j_gene: TRBJ2-7
v_gene: TRBV19
abundance: NA

CDR3nt: TGTGCCAGTATCAACCGGGGACAGGGATACAATCAGCCCCAGCATTTT
CDR3aa: CASINRGQGYNQPQHF
d_gene: TRBD1
j_gene: TRBJ1-5
v_gene: TRBV19
abundance: NA

CDR3nt: TGTGCCAGCAGCTCCCGGCCTGGGGGGACTGAAGCTTTCTTT
CDR3aa: CASSSRPGGTEAFF
d_gene: NA
j_gene: TRBJ1-1
v_gene: TRBV7-9
abundance: NA

CDR3nt: TGTGCCAGCAGCTCTTTTAGCGGGAGAGGCACAGATACGCAGTATTTT
CDR3aa: CASSSFSGRGTDTQYF
d_gene: TRBD2
j_gene: TRBJ2-3
v_gene: TRBV7-3
abundance: NA

CDR3nt: TGTGCCAGCAGCCGCGTCGGCTGGAGCTCCTACAATGAGCAGTTCTTC
CDR3aa: CASSRVGWSSYNEQFF
d_gene: NA
j_gene: TRBJ2-1
v_gene: TRBV7-2
abundance: NA

CDR3nt: TGTGCCAGCAGCTTAGCTAGCGGTAGCTCCTACAATGAGCAGTTCTTC
CDR3aa: CASSLASGSSYNEQFF
d_gene: NA
j_gene: TRBJ2-1
v_gene: TRBV7-9
abundance: NA

CDR3nt: TGCGCCAGCAGTGAAGGGCTAGCCCCAGATACGCAGTATTTT
CDR3aa: CASSEGLAPDTQYF
d_gene: NA
j_gene: TRBJ2-3
v_gene: TRBV10-1
abundance: NA

CDR3nt: TGTGCCATCAGTGGCCTAAACTGGACTAGCATTAACACCGGGGAGCTGTTTTTT
CDR3aa: CAISGLNWTSINTGELFF
d_gene: TRBD2
j_gene: TRBJ2-2
v_gene: TRBV10-3
abundance: NA

CDR3nt: TGTGCCAGCAGCCTCCGGGACAGGGGTATCTTGAACACTGAAGCTTTCTTT
CDR3aa: CASSLRDRGILNTEAFF
d_gene: TRBD1
j_gene: TRBJ1-1
v_gene: TRBV5-8
abundance: once

CDR3nt: TGTGCCAGCAGACCATCCGTGGGAGGGCTCATTCAGTACTTC
CDR3aa: CASRPSVGGLIQYF
d_gene: TRBD2
j_gene: TRBJ2-4
v_gene: TRBV11-1
abundance: NA

CDR3nt: TGTGCCAGTAGTATAGGGGGACAGGGGAATGAAAAACTGTTTTTT
CDR3aa: CASSIGGQGNEKLFF
d_gene: TRBD1
j_gene: TRBJ1-4
v_gene: TRBV19
abundance: NA

CDR3nt: TGTGCCACCAGCAGAGATAGGGGTGCAGAGACCCAGTACTTC
CDR3aa: CATSRDRGAETQYF
d_gene: NA
j_gene: TRBJ2-5
v_gene: TRBV15
abundance: NA

CDR3nt: TGTGCCTCAAATTCGGGGTACGAAGCTTTCTTT
CDR3aa: CASNSGYEAFF
d_gene: NA
j_gene: TRBJ1-1
v_gene: TRBV30
abundance: NA

CDR3nt: TGTGCCAGCAGTTCTCCGGGACAGGGGTACGGTGGCTACACCTTC
CDR3aa: CASSSPGQGYGGYTF
d_gene: TRBD1
j_gene: TRBJ1-2
v_gene: TRBV28
abundance: NA

CDR3nt: TGTGCCTGGAGCGCCGGGACAGGGGATTATGGCTACACCTTC
CDR3aa: CAWSAGTGDYGYTF
d_gene: TRBD1
j_gene: TRBJ1-2
v_gene: TRBV30
abundance: NA

CDR3nt: TGTGCCAGCAGCTCCGGGACTAGCGTGAGCACAGATACGCAGTATTTT
CDR3aa: CASSSGTSVSTDTQYF
d_gene: TRBD2
j_gene: TRBJ2-3
v_gene: TRBV7-3
abundance: NA

CDR3nt: TGCGCCAGCAGCTTGGAGGCGGGGGCTGTAAATGGCTACACCTTC
CDR3aa: CASSLEAGAVNGYTF
d_gene: NA
j_gene: TRBJ1-2
v_gene: TRBV5-1
abundance: NA

CDR3nt: TGTGCCAGCAGCCCGGGGGGGTCAATGTCCCACGAGCAGTACTTC
CDR3aa: CASSPGGSMSHEQYF
d_gene: TRBD2
j_gene: TRBJ2-7
v_gene: TRBV7-2
abundance: NA

CDR3nt: TGTGCCAGCGCCGAACTAGCGGGAGTGGGAGATACGCAGTATTTT
CDR3aa: CASAELAGVGDTQYF
d_gene: TRBD2
j_gene: TRBJ2-3
v_gene: TRBV6-6
abundance: NA

CDR3nt: TGTGCCTCAAACTCAGGGGGGCTCGGCGGGGAGCTGTTTTTT
CDR3aa: CASNSGGLGGELFF
d_gene: NA
j_gene: TRBJ2-2
v_gene: TRBV19
abundance: NA

CDR3nt: TGTGCCAGCAGTCCAAGGACTAGCGGGGGGTACAATGAGCAGTTCTTC
CDR3aa: CASSPRTSGGYNEQFF
d_gene: TRBD2
j_gene: TRBJ2-1
v_gene: TRBV28
abundance: NA

CDR3nt: TGCAGTGCTCAGTCGGGAGACGAGCAGTACTTC
CDR3aa: CSAQSGDEQYF
d_gene: NA
j_gene: TRBJ2-7
v_gene: TRBV20-1
abundance: NA

CDR3nt: TGCGCCAGCAGCAGACAGGTGAACACTGAAGCTTTCTTT
CDR3aa: CASSRQVNTEAFF
d_gene: NA
j_gene: TRBJ1-1
v_gene: TRBV10-2
abundance: few

CDR3nt: TGTGCCATCAGTGAGTCCCTACTAGCGGGAGGCAAAAACATTCAGTACTTC
CDR3aa: CAISESLLAGGKNIQYF
d_gene: TRBD2
j_gene: TRBJ2-4
v_gene: TRBV10-3
abundance: NA

CDR3nt: TGTGCCAGCAGTATCGTTGGACAGGGGGCTAGCAATGAGCAGTTCTTC
CDR3aa: CASSIVGQGASNEQFF
d_gene: TRBD1
j_gene: TRBJ2-1
v_gene: TRBV19
abundance: NA

CDR3nt: TGTGCCAGCAGTTTACGCCCCCGCCCCGGCAATGAGCAGTTCTTC
CDR3aa: CASSLRPRPGNEQFF
d_gene: NA
j_gene: TRBJ2-1
v_gene: TRBV28
abundance: NA

CDR3nt: TGTGCCAGTAGCTCATCCAGCGGAAGGCTTACCAATGAGCAGTTCTTC
CDR3aa: CASSSSSGRLTNEQFF
d_gene: NA
j_gene: TRBJ2-1
v_gene: TRBV19
abundance: NA

CDR3nt: TGCGCCAGCAGCTTAGGGGGGGCGCTGGGCACAGATACGCAGTATTTT
CDR3aa: CASSLGGALGTDTQYF
d_gene: NA
j_gene: TRBJ2-3
v_gene: TRBV5-1
abundance: NA

CDR3nt: TGCGCCAGCGGCGTGGACAGGGAAGAGACCCAGTACTTC
CDR3aa: CASGVDREETQYF
d_gene: TRBD1
j_gene: TRBJ2-5
v_gene: TRBV5-1
abundance: NA

CDR3nt: TGTGCCAGCAGGATGGAGGGTTTTTACGAGCAGTACTTC
CDR3aa: CASRMEGFYEQYF
d_gene: NA
j_gene: TRBJ2-7
v_gene: TRBV7-2
abundance: NA

CDR3nt: TGTGCCAGTAGTATTTCGACAGGGATGAACACTGAAGCTTTCTTT
CDR3aa: CASSISTGMNTEAFF
d_gene: TRBD1
j_gene: TRBJ1-1
v_gene: TRBV19
abundance: once

CDR3nt: TGTGCCAGCAGACCCAGCGGGAGTTACTCCTACGAGCAGTACTTC
CDR3aa: CASRPSGSYSYEQYF
d_gene: TRBD2
j_gene: TRBJ2-7
v_gene: TRBV7-2
abundance: few

CDR3nt: TGTGCCAGCAGTTTTCTGACAGGCTCCTACGAGCAGTACTTC
CDR3aa: CASSFLTGSYEQYF
d_gene: NA
j_gene: TRBJ2-7
v_gene: TRBV27
abundance: once

CDR3nt: TGTGCCAGCAGGAGACAGGCCTCTGGGGCCAACGTCCTGACTTTC
CDR3aa: CASRRQASGANVLTF
d_gene: NA
j_gene: TRBJ2-6
v_gene: TRBV7-6
abundance: NA

CDR3nt: TGTGCCAGCAGCCCAGGGACAGGGAGCTATGGCTACACCTTC
CDR3aa: CASSPGTGSYGYTF
d_gene: TRBD1
j_gene: TRBJ1-2
v_gene: TRBV5-6
abundance: once